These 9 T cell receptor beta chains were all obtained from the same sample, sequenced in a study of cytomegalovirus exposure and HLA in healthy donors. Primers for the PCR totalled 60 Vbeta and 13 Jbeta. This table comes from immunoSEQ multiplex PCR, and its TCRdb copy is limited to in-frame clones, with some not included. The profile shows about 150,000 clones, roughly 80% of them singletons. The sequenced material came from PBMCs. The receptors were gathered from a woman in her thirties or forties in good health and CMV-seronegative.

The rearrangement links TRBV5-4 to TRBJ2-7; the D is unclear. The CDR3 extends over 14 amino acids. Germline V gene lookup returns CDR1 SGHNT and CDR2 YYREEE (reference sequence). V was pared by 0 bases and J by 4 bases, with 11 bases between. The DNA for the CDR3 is TGTGCCAGCAGCTTGGCCCTTACTGGTTACGAGCAGTACTTC. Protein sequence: CASSLALTGYEQYF.

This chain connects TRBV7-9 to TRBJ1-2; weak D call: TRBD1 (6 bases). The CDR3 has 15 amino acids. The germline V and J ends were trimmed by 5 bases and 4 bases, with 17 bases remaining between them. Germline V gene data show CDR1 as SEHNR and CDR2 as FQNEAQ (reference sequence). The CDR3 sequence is CASSPGGGPIYGYTF. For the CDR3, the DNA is TGTGCCAGCAGCCCCGGGGGGGGGCCCATCTATGGCTACACCTTC.

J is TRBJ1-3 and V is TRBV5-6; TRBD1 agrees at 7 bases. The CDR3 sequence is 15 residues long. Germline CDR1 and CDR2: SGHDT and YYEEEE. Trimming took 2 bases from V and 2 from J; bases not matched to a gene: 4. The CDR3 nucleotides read TGTGCCAGCAGCTTATGGACAGGCACTGGAAACACCATATATTTT. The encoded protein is CASSLWTGTGNTIYF. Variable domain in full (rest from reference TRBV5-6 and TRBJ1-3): DAGVTQSPTHLIKTRGQQVTLRCSPKSGHDTVSWYQQALGQGPQFIFQYYEEEERQRGNFPDRFSGHQFPNYSSELNVNALLLGDSALYLCASSLWTGTGNTIYFGEGSWLTVV.

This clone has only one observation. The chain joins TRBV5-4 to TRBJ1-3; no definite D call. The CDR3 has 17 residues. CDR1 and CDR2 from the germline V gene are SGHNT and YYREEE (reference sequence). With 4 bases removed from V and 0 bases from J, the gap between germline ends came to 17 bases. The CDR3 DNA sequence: TGTGCCAGCAGCCACGGCGGGGATACAAACTCTGGAAACACCATATATTTT. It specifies CASSHGGDTNSGNTIYF.

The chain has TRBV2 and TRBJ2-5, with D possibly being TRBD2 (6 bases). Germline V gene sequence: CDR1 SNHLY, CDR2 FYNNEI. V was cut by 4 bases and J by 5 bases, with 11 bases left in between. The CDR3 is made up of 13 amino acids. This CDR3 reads CASSAGLQETQYF. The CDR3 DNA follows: TGTGCCAGCAGTGCGGGACTCCAGGAGACCCAGTACTTC.

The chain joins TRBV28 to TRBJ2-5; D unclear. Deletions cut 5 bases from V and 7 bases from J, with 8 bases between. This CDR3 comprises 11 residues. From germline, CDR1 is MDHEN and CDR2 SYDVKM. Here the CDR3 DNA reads TGTGCCAGCAGTACTCCTTCGACCCAGTACTTC. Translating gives CASSTPSTQYF.

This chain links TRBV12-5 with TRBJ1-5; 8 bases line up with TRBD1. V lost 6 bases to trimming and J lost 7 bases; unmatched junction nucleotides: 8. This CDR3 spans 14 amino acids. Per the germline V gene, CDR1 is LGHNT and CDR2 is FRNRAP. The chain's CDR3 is CASGPDRGWQPQHF. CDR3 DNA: TGTGCTAGTGGCCCAGACAGGGGCTGGCAGCCCCAGCATTTT.

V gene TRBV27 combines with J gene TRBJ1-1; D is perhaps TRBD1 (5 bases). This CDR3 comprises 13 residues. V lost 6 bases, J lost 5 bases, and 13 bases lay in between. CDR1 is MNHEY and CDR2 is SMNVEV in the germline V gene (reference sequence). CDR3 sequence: CASSGAGLTEAFF. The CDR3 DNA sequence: TGTGCCAGCAGCGGCGCAGGGCTGACTGAAGCTTTCTTT.

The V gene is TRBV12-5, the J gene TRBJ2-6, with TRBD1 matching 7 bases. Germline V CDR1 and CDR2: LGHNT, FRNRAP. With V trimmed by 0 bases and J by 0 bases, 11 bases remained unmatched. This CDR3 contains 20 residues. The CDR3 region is CASGLVRGQGPLSGANVLTF. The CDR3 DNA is TGTGCTAGTGGTTTGGTAAGGGGGCAGGGTCCCCTCTCTGGGGCCAACGTCCTGACTTTC. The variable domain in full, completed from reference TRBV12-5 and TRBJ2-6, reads DARVTQTPRHKVTEMGQEVTMRCQPILGHNTVFWYRQTMMQGLELLAYFRNRAPLDDSGMPKDRFSAEMPDATLATLKIQPSEPRDSAVYFCASGLVRGQGPLSGANVLTFGAGSRLTVL.